These T cell receptor beta chains were read from a single sample in a study of STAT3 mutations in large granular lymphocyte leukemia. Here immunoSEQ multiplex PCR was the method, and the copy in TCRdb shows in-frame clones only, minus some. The sample lists some 31,000 clones, around 87% seen once, with 12% in the top ten. Sequenced input: peripheral blood mononuclear cells. These receptors originate from a man between 60 and 75 years old with T-cell large granular lymphocyte leukemia. Some clones in this sample may be carry-over from other donors' samples. Both conserved end residues are part of each CDR3. The D gene is left open where the match is weak. Clone size appears in some rows only: once, few, many, or a class for an expanded clone.

d_call,v_call,clone_size,j_call,cdr3_aa,cdr3_nt
TRBD1,TRBV18,-,TRBJ1-2,CASSPPGSGGYYGYTF,TGTGCCAGCTCACCACCGGGGTCAGGGGGCTACTATGGCTACACCTTC
-,TRBV6-1,-,TRBJ1-5,CAADSGLNQPQHF,TGTGCCGCGGACTCCGGCCTGAATCAGCCCCAGCATTTT
-,TRBV9,-,TRBJ1-1,CASSGAIGRKNTEAFF,TGTGCCAGCAGCGGAGCCATCGGGAGGAAGAACACTGAAGCTTTCTTT
-,TRBV6-6,-,TRBJ1-1,CASRGGDTEAFF,TGTGCCAGCAGGGGGGGGGATACTGAAGCTTTCTTT
-,TRBV2,-,TRBJ1-1,CASSLTRGDTEAFF,TGTGCCAGCAGTTTGACAAGGGGAGACACTGAAGCTTTCTTT
TRBD2,TRBV5-1,-,TRBJ2-1,CASSWPVASGPRDLNEQFF,TGCGCCAGCAGCTGGCCCGTGGCTAGCGGTCCCAGGGACCTCAATGAGCAGTTCTTC
TRBD1,TRBV29-1,-,TRBJ2-3,CSVGEGADTQYF,TGCAGCGTGGGAGAGGGGGCCGATACGCAGTATTTT
TRBD2,TRBV6-5,once,TRBJ2-7,CASSHVLAGGYEQYF,TGTGCCAGCAGTCATGTACTAGCGGGAGGCTACGAGCAGTACTTC
-,TRBV11-3,-,TRBJ2-3,CASSPGGASTDTQYF,TGTGCCAGCAGCCCAGGGGGGGCTAGCACAGATACGCAGTATTTT
TRBD1,TRBV30,-,TRBJ1-5,CAWKQGIHQPQHF,TGTGCCTGGAAACAGGGGATACATCAGCCCCAGCATTTT
-,TRBV6-6,-,TRBJ2-2,CASSFTGSPGELFF,TGTGCCAGCAGTTTTACAGGGTCCCCCGGGGAGCTGTTTTTT
TRBD1,TRBV27,-,TRBJ1-1,CASKTDRVDTEAFF,TGTGCCAGCAAAACTGACAGGGTGGACACTGAAGCTTTCTTT
TRBD1,TRBV5-1,-,TRBJ2-7,CASSRRQGTYEQYF,TGCGCCAGCAGCCGGCGACAGGGGACTTACGAGCAGTACTTC
TRBD1,TRBV5-1,few,TRBJ2-3,CASSLETGRPSTDTQYF,TGCGCCAGCAGCTTGGAGACAGGGAGACCTAGCACAGATACGCAGTATTTT
-,TRBV11-3,-,TRBJ2-2,CASSLDTGNTGELFF,TGTGCCAGCAGCTTAGATACAGGCAACACCGGGGAGCTGTTTTTT
-,TRBV2,-,TRBJ1-3,CASSEQGLGGNTIYF,TGTGCCAGCAGTGAGCAGGGGTTGGGTGGAAACACCATATATTTT
-,TRBV5-1,-,TRBJ2-5,CASTVGDPGETQYF,TGCGCCAGCACCGTCGGGGACCCCGGAGAGACCCAGTACTTC
-,TRBV5-1,once,TRBJ1-1,CASSFQGLDTEAFF,TGCGCCAGCAGCTTTCAAGGGTTGGACACTGAAGCTTTCTTT
TRBD1,TRBV9,-,TRBJ2-7,CASSLGQEGGGGYEQYF,TGTGCCAGCAGCTTGGGACAGGAGGGGGGTGGTGGCTACGAGCAGTACTTC
TRBD1,TRBV5-1,-,TRBJ2-5,CASTGGLSQETQYF,TGCGCCAGCACAGGGGGTCTATCCCAAGAGACCCAGTACTTC